This TCR beta chain was profiled in a study of blood T cell repertoires in COVID-19. Study overall: Samples taken during acute and convalescent COVID-19 were collected in the United States, Italy and Spain. PBMCs, B-cell-depleted T cells, or T cells were the source of the cDNA or gDNA that made up the material.

Methods used by the authors: Amplification with reference gene primers provided the estimates of nucleated cell counts. This table comes from immunoSEQ multiplex PCR, and its TCRdb copy is limited to in-frame clones, with some not included. V and J calls and clone size are copied from that table; D and trimming were computed from the DNA. The sample lists around 200,000 clones, about 88% occurring once. This CDR3 is built from 11 residues. The V segment lost 8 bases and the J segment 8 bases; nucleotides outside the gene matches: 4. Germline V CDR1 and CDR2: MNHEY, SMNVEV (reference sequence). Specimen: peripheral blood. The sequence derives from an elderly woman with acute or convalescent COVID-19. The rearrangement links TRBV27 to TRBJ1-2; TRBD1 matches 8 bases. CDR3 bases: TGTGCCAGCTCTACAGGGGGAGGCTACACCTTC. Translation: CASSTGGGYTF.